One and the same sample provided the 24 T cell receptor beta chains below, sequenced in a study of regulatory T cells in long-lasting Graves disease (dated by TCRdb to 2020 to 2022). The protocol used for the library was multiplex PCR. This sample was sequenced with an Illumina HiSeq 4000. To build TCR beta libraries, CDR3 regions were amplified by Arm-PCR using iRepertoire HTBI primers. TCRdb reprocessing: public reads trimmed at Q25 with fastp, clones called with MiXCR, in-frame beta chains kept. Each record represents a unique CDR3 protein, reported with the most common genes and DNA among its rows. The sample records 310,000 or so distinct CDR3 sequences, around a fifth of which are singletons. Of the sample, 56% is held by the ten largest clones. In light of the paper, this sample's time point label describes: persistent/refractory GD, antithyroid drugs over 5 years with positive TRAb. For both TCR sequencing and RNA sequencing, RNA was extracted from PBMCs using TRIzol.

This specimen was peripheral blood mononuclear cells (PBMCs), taken when the disease was refractory, from a patient treated with antithyroid drugs. The receptors here all came from a female donor with Graves disease.

This clonotype was counted many times. CDR3 sequence reads: CASSLVEGANEQYF. The CDR3 nucleotides are TGTGCCAGCAGCTTAGTTGAGGGGGCCAACGAGCAGTACTTC. The chain uses TRBV7-2 and TRBJ2-7; TRBD1 matches at 7 bases. The CDR3 runs 14 residues. The germline gives CDR1 SGHTA, CDR2 FQGNSA. The V segment lost 1 base and the J segment 5 bases; nucleotides outside the gene matches: 5.

This clonotype was seen at least ten times. The gene calls are TRBV29-1 and TRBJ1-2; 9 bases are a match to TRBD1. This CDR3 contains 15 residues. Trimming cost V 6 bases and J 0 bases; bases outside gene matches: 8. The germline CDR1 and CDR2 sequences are SQVTM and ANQGSEA. Here the CDR3 reads CSVHLRDRANYGYTF. The CDR3 coding sequence is TGCAGCGTACACCTCCGGGACAGGGCTAACTATGGCTACACCTTC.

This clonotype was found many times. For the CDR3, the DNA is TGCAGTGCTTTAGCGGGAGGGCCGTCCTACGAGCAGTACTTC. Protein product: CSALAGGPSYEQYF. The chain has TRBV20-1 and TRBJ2-7, with 11 bases aligning to TRBD2. CDR1 and CDR2 from the germline V gene are DFQATT and SNEGSKA (reference sequence). Trimming removed 5 bases from V and 1 base from J; junction bases left unmatched: 4. The CDR3 sequence is 14 residues long.

CDR3 region: CSARDTELAANLYEQYF. The DNA for the CDR3 is TGCAGTGCTAGAGATACTGAACTAGCGGCGAATCTGTACGAGCAGTACTTC. The J gene is TRBJ2-7, the V gene TRBV20-1; 8 nucleotides align to TRBD2. With V trimmed by 0 bases and J by 4 bases, 14 bases remained unmatched. Germline V gene sequence: CDR1 DFQATT, CDR2 SNEGSKA (reference sequence). The CDR3 spans 17 residues.

The chain joins TRBV6-1 to TRBJ1-6; unclear D gene. Per germline, CDR1 MNHNS and CDR2 SASEGT. CDR3 length: 14 amino acids. The V gene lost 0 bases and the J gene lost 9 bases, with 9 bases spanning the gap. The CDR3 DNA is TGTGCCAGCAGTGAAGCCTGGCCCGGTTCACCCCTCCACTTT. Amino acids: CASSEAWPGSPLHF.

The chain links TRBV6-2 or TRBV6-3 to TRBJ2-1; 11 nucleotides agree with TRBD1. The CDR3 spans 17 residues. Losses at the gene ends were 2 bases for V and 8 bases for J; bases not matched to a gene: 11. Looked up from germline, CDR1 is MNHEY and CDR2 is SVGEGT. The CDR3 reads CASSYLEPGQGVHEQFF. CDR3 bases: TGTGCCAGCAGTTACCTCGAGCCGGGACAGGGGGTGCATGAGCAGTTCTTC.

V gene TRBV2 combines with J gene TRBJ2-3; D unclear. The CDR3 spans 13 residues. V was trimmed by 4 bases and J by 0 bases, leaving 5 bases between them. Per germline, CDR1 SNHLY and CDR2 FYNNEI. The CDR3: CASSVFSTDTQYF. CDR3 in DNA: TGTGCCAGCAGTGTGTTTAGCACAGATACGCAGTATTTT.

Many counts were recorded for this clonotype. This chain joins TRBV30 and TRBJ2-2; no reliable D call. Trimming took off 5 bases at V and 6 bases at J, with 10 bases between the two ends. There are 12 residues in the CDR3. Germline V gene lookup returns CDR1 GTSNPN and CDR2 SVGIG (reference sequence). The CDR3 is CAWGGSAGELFF. As DNA, the CDR3 is TGTGCCTGGGGCGGTTCGGCCGGGGAGCTGTTTTTT.

In its sample, this clonotype was seen a few times. V usage is TRBV7-2 and J usage is TRBJ2-5; perhaps TRBD1 as D (6 bases). The CDR3 runs 14 residues. From germline, CDR1 is SGHTA and CDR2 FQGNSA. V lost 5 bases, J lost 4 bases, and 14 bases lay in between. CDR3 coding DNA: TGTGCCAGCAGCCCATCCAGGGGAAGAGAGACCCAGTACTTC. Residues: CASSPSRGRETQYF.

V gene TRBV4-1 combines with J gene TRBJ1-3; D gene ambiguous. V shed 2 bases and J shed 0 bases, with 8 bases lying between them. The CDR3 spans 15 residues. Per germline, CDR1 MGHRA and CDR2 YSYEKL. The CDR3 spells CASSQNIGSGNTIYF. The CDR3 nucleotides read TGCGCCAGCAGCCAAAATATAGGCTCTGGAAACACCATATATTTT.

The rearrangement links TRBV5-1 to TRBJ1-4; weak D call: TRBD1 (6 bases). The germline gives CDR1 SGHRS, CDR2 YFSETQ. V lost 0 bases and J 4 bases, leaving 10 bases between the germline ends. This CDR3 spans 15 amino acids. The CDR3 DNA is TGCGCCAGCAGCTTGGTGGGGGGCATTAATGAAAAACTGTTTTTT. Translated: CASSLVGGINEKLFF.

The rearrangement uses TRBV2 and TRBJ2-7; TRBD2 agrees at 8 bases. TRBJ2-1 matches the DNA end more closely, so the J call is doubtful. From germline, CDR1 is SNHLY and CDR2 FYNNEI. This CDR3 spans 14 amino acids. The CDR3 spells CASSREGLSNEQFF. CDR3 coding DNA: TGTGCCAGCAGCCGGGAGGGCCTTTCCAATGAGCAGTTCTTC.

In this sample, this clonotype turned up many times. The chain employs TRBV6-1 and TRBJ2-7; D is perhaps TRBD2 (5 bases). CDR1 and CDR2 from the germline V gene are MNHNS and SASEGT. V lost 7 bases to trimming and J lost 6 bases, with 13 bases between them. The CDR3 spans 12 residues. CDR3 DNA: TGTGCCAGCATGGGAGCGCGCGGCGAGCAGTACTTC. Amino acids: CASMGARGEQYF.

A few counts support this clonotype. This chain connects TRBV6-1 to TRBJ1-2; D unresolved. In germline, CDR1 is MNHNS, CDR2 SASEGT. The CDR3 spans 13 residues. Trimming took off 6 bases at V and 4 bases at J, with 12 bases between the two ends. The CDR3 DNA reads as TGTGCCAGCAGCCCTGAAGTCCTCTATGGCTACACCTTC. It yields the protein CASSPEVLYGYTF.

The genes are TRBV9 and TRBJ2-3; 9 nucleotides align to TRBD1. Trimming cost V 6 bases and J 4 bases; bases outside gene matches: 6. The CDR3 has 14 amino acids. The germline V gene encodes CDR1 SGDLS and CDR2 YYNGEE. CDR3 region: CASNRDREADTQYF. DNA for the CDR3: TGTGCCAGCAACCGGGACAGGGAGGCAGATACGCAGTATTTT.

The chain links TRBV6-9 to TRBJ2-1; TRBD2 matches 11 bases. V shed 4 bases, J shed 0 bases, and the junction held 11 bases outside the gene matches. The CDR3 consists of 19 residues. Germline values: CDR1 MNHGY, CDR2 SVAAGI. CDR3 nucleotides: TGTGCCAGCAGTTTGGGACTAGCGGACCTGTATAGCTCCTACAATGAGCAGTTCTTC. It encodes CASSLGLADLYSSYNEQFF.

The V gene is TRBV24-1, the J gene TRBJ1-1, with 7 positions matching TRBD1. V was pared by 3 bases and J by 6 bases, with 9 bases of the junction left unmatched. CDR1 is KGHDR, CDR2 SFDVKD, per germline. The CDR3 runs 15 residues. The CDR3 protein is CATSDVQGSVAEAFF. The CDR3 nucleotides read TGTGCCACCAGTGATGTACAGGGGAGTGTGGCTGAAGCTTTCTTT.

There are a few counts of this clonotype. The J gene is TRBJ2-2, the V gene TRBV28; 8 bases match TRBD2. Per germline, CDR1 MDHEN and CDR2 SYDVKM. The CDR3 covers 17 residues. Germline trimming cut 2 bases from V and 1 base from J; bases unmatched to any gene: 6. CDR3 region: CASSLREGRGNTGELFF. The CDR3 DNA is TGTGCCAGCAGTTTACGGGAGGGCAGGGGGAACACCGGGGAGCTGTTTTTT.

This clonotype was counted many times. The gene calls are TRBV3-1 and TRBJ2-2, with D unresolved. The CDR3 extends over 14 amino acids. Trimming removed 1 base from V and 3 bases from J, with 6 bases in between. Germline V gene data show CDR1 as LGHDT and CDR2 as YNNKEL (reference sequence). The CDR3 DNA reads TGTGCCAGCAGCCAAGGCTACCACACCGGGGAGCTGTTTTTT. It translates to CASSQGYHTGELFF.

This chain links TRBV4-3 with TRBJ2-7; D perhaps matches TRBD1 (5 bases). The CDR3 spans 15 residues. CDR1 and CDR2 from the germline V gene are LGHNA and YSLEER. V lost 4 bases to trimming and J lost 2 bases, with 15 bases between them. This chain's CDR3 is CASSLRTGSPYEQYF. DNA for the CDR3: TGCGCCAGCAGCCTGAGAACAGGTTCCCCCTACGAGCAGTACTTC.

This chain uses TRBV7-9 with TRBJ2-7; 9 nucleotides match TRBD1. Trimming took 3 bases from V and 2 from J; bases not matched to a gene: 5. The CDR3 has 15 residues. Germline CDR1 and CDR2: SEHNR and FQNEAQ (reference sequence). CDR3 nucleotides: TGTGCCAGCAGCTTGGAGCGGACAGGGGCCTACGAGCAGTACTTC. The encoded protein is CASSLERTGAYEQYF.

The J gene is TRBJ2-5, the V gene TRBV6-1, with 15 bases lining up with TRBD2. V lost 6 bases to trimming and J lost 3 bases; unmatched junction nucleotides: 8. The germline V gene has CDR1 MNHNS and CDR2 SASEGT. The CDR3 spans 17 residues. CDR3 nucleotides: TGTGCCAGCAGCCGGGGACTAGCGGGAGGTTACGAAGAGACCCAGTACTTC. Protein sequence: CASSRGLAGGYEETQYF.

V and J are TRBV7-8 and TRBJ1-5; D not certain. The CDR3 length is 12 residues. Germline CDR1 SGHVS, CDR2 FQNEAQ. Trimming left V 2 bases short and J 8 bases short, with 7 bases between. This CDR3 is CASSLRVEPQHF. The CDR3 nucleotides are TGTGCCAGCAGCTTACGGGTTGAGCCCCAGCATTTT.

The V gene is TRBV7-2, the J gene TRBJ1-1; D is unclear. There are 15 residues in the CDR3. Deletions cut 7 bases from V and 3 bases from J, with 18 bases between. Germline assignment: CDR1 SGHTA and CDR2 FQGNSA. The CDR3 reads CASNPVGGGDTEAFF. CDR3 DNA sequence: TGTGCCAGCAACCCAGTCGGAGGCGGGGACACTGAAGCTTTCTTT.